This entry features one T cell receptor (beta chain) sequence. This record comes from a study of T cell responses to AZD1222 COVID-19 vaccine. On the study more broadly: Pooling covered second doses at about 4 or about 12 weeks.

Germline loops: CDR1 ENHRY, CDR2 SYGVKD. Trimming pared 1 base from V and 1 base from J, leaving 10 bases between. The CDR3 spans 16 residues. Sequencing was performed with immunoSEQ multiplex PCR; in TCRdb, only in-frame clones are kept and a portion is missing. The sample comprises about 180,000 clones, around nine tenths of which are singletons, and approximately 1.6% rests with the top ten. The sample was peripheral blood, taken on day 0 of AZD1222 vaccination. The sequence was obtained from an adult in good health. This sequence joins TRBV10-3 and TRBJ2-2; weak D call: TRBD1 (6 bases). CDR3 sequence reads: CAISEFGTLNTGELFF. CDR3 DNA sequence: TGTGCCATCAGTGAGTTCGGGACACTGAACACCGGGGAGCTGTTTTTT.